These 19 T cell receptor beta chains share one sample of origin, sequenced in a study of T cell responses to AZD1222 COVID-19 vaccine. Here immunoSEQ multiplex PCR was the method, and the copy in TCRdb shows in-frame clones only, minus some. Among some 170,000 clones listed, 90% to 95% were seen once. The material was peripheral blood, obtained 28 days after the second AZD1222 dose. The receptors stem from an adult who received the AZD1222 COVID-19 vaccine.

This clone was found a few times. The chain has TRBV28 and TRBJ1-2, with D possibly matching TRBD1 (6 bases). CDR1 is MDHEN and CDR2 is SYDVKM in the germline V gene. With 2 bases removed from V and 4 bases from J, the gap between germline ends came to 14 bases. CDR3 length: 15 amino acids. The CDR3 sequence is CASSLPRGQGYGYTF. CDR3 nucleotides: TGTGCCAGCAGTTTACCCCGGGGGCAGGGCTATGGCTACACCTTC.

The CDR3 DNA follows: TGTGCCAGCAGCCTCGGGACAGGTGATCAGCCCCAGCATTTT. Residues: CASSLGTGDQPQHF. This rearrangement joins TRBV7-2 to TRBJ1-5; 8 positions agree with TRBD1. The germline V gene has CDR1 SGHTA and CDR2 FQGNSA. The CDR3 is 14 residues long. V lost 5 bases, J lost 5 bases, and 5 bases stayed unmatched.

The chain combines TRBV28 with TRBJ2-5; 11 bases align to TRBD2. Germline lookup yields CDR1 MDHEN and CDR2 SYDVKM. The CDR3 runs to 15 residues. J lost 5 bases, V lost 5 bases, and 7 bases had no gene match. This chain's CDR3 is CASSSRTSGLETQYF. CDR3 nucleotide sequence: TGTGCCAGCAGTAGCCGGACTAGCGGGTTGGAGACCCAGTACTTC.

CDR3 sequence reads: CASSYGHRHYGYTF. The CDR3, as DNA: TGCGCCAGCAGTTACGGACACAGACACTATGGCTACACCTTC. V gene TRBV5-1 combines with J gene TRBJ1-2; a possible D gene is TRBD1 (5 bases). The CDR3 is 14 amino acids. The V gene lost 5 bases and the J gene lost 3 bases, with 14 bases spanning the gap. Germline V gene lookup returns CDR1 SGHRS and CDR2 YFSETQ.

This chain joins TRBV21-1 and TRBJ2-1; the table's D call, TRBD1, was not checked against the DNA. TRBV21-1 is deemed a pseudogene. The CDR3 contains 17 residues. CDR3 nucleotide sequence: TGTGCCAGCAGCAAAGTTCCCCCCCCGGACAGGGCAACACTCGGGTTCTTC. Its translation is CASSKVPPPDRATLGFF.

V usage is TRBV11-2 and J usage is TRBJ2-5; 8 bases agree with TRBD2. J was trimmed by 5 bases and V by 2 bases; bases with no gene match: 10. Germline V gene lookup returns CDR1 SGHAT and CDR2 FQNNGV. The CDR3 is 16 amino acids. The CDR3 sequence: CASSLPGGGGEETQYF. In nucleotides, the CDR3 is TGTGCCAGCAGCTTACCCGGGGGGGGAGGCGAGGAGACCCAGTACTTC.

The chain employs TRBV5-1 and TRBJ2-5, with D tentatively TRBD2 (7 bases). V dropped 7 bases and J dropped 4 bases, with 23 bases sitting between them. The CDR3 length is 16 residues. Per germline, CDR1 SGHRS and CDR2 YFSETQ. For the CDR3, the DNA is TGCGCCAGCCCGGAGGGAGGGGGATATGTCCGAGAGACCCAGTACTTC. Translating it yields CASPEGGGYVRETQYF.

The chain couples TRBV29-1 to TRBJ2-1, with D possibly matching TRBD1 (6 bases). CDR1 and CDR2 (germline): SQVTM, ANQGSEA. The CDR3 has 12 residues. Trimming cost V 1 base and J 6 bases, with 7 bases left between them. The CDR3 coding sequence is TGCAGCGTTGAAGGGACAGTCAATGAGCAGTTCTTC. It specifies CSVEGTVNEQFF.

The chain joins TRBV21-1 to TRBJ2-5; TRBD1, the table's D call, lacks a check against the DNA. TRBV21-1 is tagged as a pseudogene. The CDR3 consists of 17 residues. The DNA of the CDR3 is TGTGCCAGCAGCAAAGCAAGAGGGTTAGGACAGCAAGAGACCCAGTACTTC. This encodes CASSKARGLGQQETQYF.

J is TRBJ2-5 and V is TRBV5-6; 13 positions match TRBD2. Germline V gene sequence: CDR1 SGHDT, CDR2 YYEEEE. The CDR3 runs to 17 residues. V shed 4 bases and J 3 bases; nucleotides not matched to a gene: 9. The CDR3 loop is CASSLRTSGRVEETQYF. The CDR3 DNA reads TGTGCCAGCAGCCTCCGGACTAGCGGGAGAGTGGAAGAGACCCAGTACTTC.

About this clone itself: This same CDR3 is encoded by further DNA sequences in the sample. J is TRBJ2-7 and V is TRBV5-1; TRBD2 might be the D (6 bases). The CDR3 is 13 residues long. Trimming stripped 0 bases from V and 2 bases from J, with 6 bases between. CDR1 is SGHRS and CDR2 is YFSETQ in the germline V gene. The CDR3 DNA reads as TGCGCCAGCAGCTTGGGCGGGACCTACGAGCAGTACTTC. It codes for CASSLGGTYEQYF.

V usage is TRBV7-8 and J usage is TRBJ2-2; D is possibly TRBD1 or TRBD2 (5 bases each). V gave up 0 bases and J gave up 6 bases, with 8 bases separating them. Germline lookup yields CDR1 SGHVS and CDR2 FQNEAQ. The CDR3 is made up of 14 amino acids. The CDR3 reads CASSLAGVAGELFF. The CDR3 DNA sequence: TGTGCCAGCAGCTTAGCGGGGGTTGCCGGGGAGCTGTTTTTT. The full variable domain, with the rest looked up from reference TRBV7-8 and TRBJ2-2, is GAGVSQSPRYKVAKRGQDVALRCDPISGHVSLFWYQQALGQGPEFLTYFQNEAQLDKSGLPSDRFFAERPEGSVSTLKIQRTQQEDSAVYLCASSLAGVAGELFFGEGSRLTVL.

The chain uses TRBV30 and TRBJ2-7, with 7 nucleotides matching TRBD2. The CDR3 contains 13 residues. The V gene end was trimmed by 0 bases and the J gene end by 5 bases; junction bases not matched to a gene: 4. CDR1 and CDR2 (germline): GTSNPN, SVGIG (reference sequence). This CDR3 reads CAWSVGGIDEQYF. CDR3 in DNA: TGTGCCTGGAGTGTCGGGGGGATCGACGAGCAGTACTTC.

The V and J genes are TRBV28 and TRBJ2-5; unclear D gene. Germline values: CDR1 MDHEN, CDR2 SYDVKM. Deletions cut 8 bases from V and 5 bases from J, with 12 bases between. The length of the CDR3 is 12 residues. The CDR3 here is CASASGGETQYF. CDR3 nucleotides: TGTGCCAGCGCCTCGGGTGGGGAGACCCAGTACTTC.

This CDR3 reads CASSPPGDRSPYEQYF. The CDR3 DNA reads TGTGCCAGCTCACCACCAGGGGACAGGTCGCCCTACGAGCAGTACTTC. The chain couples TRBV18 to TRBJ2-7; TRBD1 matches at 8 bases. V trimming: 0 bases; J trimming: 2 bases; junction bases outside the gene matches: 6. From germline, CDR1 is KGHSH and CDR2 LQKENI. The CDR3 length is 16 residues. Supplemented by reference TRBV18 and TRBJ2-7, the full variable domain reads NAGVMQNPRHLVRRRGQEARLRCSPMKGHSHVYWYRQLPEEGLKFMVYLQKENIIDESGMPKERFSAEFPKEGPSILRIQQVVRGDSAAYFCASSPPGDRSPYEQYFGPGTRLTVT.

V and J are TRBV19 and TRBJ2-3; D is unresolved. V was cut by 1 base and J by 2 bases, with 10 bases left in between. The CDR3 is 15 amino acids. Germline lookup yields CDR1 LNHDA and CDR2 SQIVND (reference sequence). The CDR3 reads CASSIGGGNTDTQYF. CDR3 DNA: TGTGCCAGTAGTATAGGTGGCGGAAACACAGATACGCAGTATTTT.

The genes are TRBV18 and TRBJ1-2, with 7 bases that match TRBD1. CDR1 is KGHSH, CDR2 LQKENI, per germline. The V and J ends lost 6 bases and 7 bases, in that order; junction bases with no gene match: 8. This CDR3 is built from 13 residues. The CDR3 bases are TGTGCCAGCTCCCCAGACAGGGAACTTGGCTACACCTTC. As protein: CASSPDRELGYTF.

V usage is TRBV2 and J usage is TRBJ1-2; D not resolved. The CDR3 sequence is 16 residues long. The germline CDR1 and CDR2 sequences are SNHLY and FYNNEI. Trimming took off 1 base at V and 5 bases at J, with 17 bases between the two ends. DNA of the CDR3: TGTGCCAGCAGTGAAGGTCAGGTTGGGATTTCTTATGGCTACACCTTC. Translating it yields CASSEGQVGISYGYTF.

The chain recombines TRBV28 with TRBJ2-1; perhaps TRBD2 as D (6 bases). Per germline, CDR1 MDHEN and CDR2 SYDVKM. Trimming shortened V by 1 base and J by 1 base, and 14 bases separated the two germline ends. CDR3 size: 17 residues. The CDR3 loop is CASSLYFGLSSYNEQFF. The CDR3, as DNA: TGTGCCAGCAGTTTATACTTCGGACTATCTTCCTACAATGAGCAGTTCTTC. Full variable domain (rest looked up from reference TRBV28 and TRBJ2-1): DVKVTQSSRYLVKRTGEKVFLECVQDMDHENMFWYRQDPGLGLRLIYFSYDVKMKEKGDIPEGYSVSREKKERFSLILESASTNQTSMYLCASSLYFGLSSYNEQFFGPGTRLTVL.